This T cell receptor beta chain emerged from a study of shared clonotypes between healthy human individuals. The run depth of the assay was deep. Genomic DNA per cell subset filled all wells of several immunoSEQ plates. The data were produced by immunoSEQ multiplex PCR, yet TCRdb's version contains in-frame clones alone and is incomplete. The repertoire holds fewer than 600,000 clones, with about 74% as singletons. Germline-derived CDR1 and CDR2 are MDHEN and SYDVKM. CDR3 length: 15 residues. Trimming shortened V by 2 bases and J by 1 base, and 12 bases separated the two germline ends. The chain carries TRBV28 and TRBJ2-7; tentative D call: TRBD2 (6 bases). This clonotype originated in a woman aged 35 to 49 in good health. Some clones in this sample may be carry-over from other donors' samples. Sequences were obtained from PBMCs. CDR3 sequence: CASSLPGLWSYEQYF. CDR3 nucleotide sequence: TGTGCCAGCAGTTTACCGGGACTGTGGTCCTACGAGCAGTACTTC.